The 21 T cell receptor beta chains reported below all come from one sample, sequenced in a study of read filtering for tumor transcriptome and immune sequencing. From approximately 430 ng of RNA, a library with molecular barcoded alpha/delta and beta/gamma adaptors was made. TCRdb redid the calling of the reads with MiXCR, one entry per CDR3 protein. Here the sample spans 50,000 or so distinct CDR3 sequences, roughly 12% being singletons. Sequencing was performed on a population of CD138-negative cells sorted from bone marrow. All receptors derive from a donor at least 40 years old with multiple myeloma.

Remarks on this clonotype: One end of the junction fails to match germline, which may point to a read error. The rearrangement joins TRBV7-9 to TRBJ2-1; D is unclear. Germline CDR1 and CDR2: SEHNR and FQNEAQ (reference sequence). This CDR3 region has 15 residues. CDR3 sequence reads: CASSVPSLSVDERFF. The CDR3 DNA follows: TGTGCCAGCAGCGTCCCCAGCCTGAGTGTAGATGAGCGGTTCTTC.

There are many counts of this clonotype. In DNA, the CDR3 is TGTGCCTGGAGGAGGGGCAGAGACTATGGCTACACCTTC. It translates to CAWRRGRDYGYTF. V and J are TRBV30 and TRBJ1-2; TRBD1 is a possible D gene (5 bases). CDR1 is GTSNPN, CDR2 SVGIG, per germline (reference sequence). The ends were cut back, 3 bases at V and 3 bases at J, with 11 bases in the middle. The CDR3 runs 13 residues.

This clonotype was counted ten times or more. The V and J genes are TRBV20-1 and TRBJ2-3; 8 positions match TRBD2. The ends lost 1 base at V and 2 bases at J; junction bases unmatched: 11. The CDR3 spans 17 residues. Germline V gives CDR1 DFQATT, CDR2 SNEGSKA (reference sequence). DNA for the CDR3: TGCAGTGCTAGAGCACCTCCTACTAGCGGATCCACAGATACGCAGTATTTT. Amino acids: CSARAPPTSGSTDTQYF.

This clonotype has ten or more counts. The chain employs TRBV20-1 and TRBJ1-5, with a tentative D call TRBD1 (5 bases). Germline V lookup: CDR1 DFQATT, CDR2 SNEGSKA (reference sequence). The CDR3 spans 14 residues. The V end lost 0 bases, the J end lost 4 bases, and 10 bases lay between the germline ends. The CDR3 loop is CSARESGPNQPQHF. CDR3 DNA: TGCAGTGCTAGAGAGTCGGGGCCTAATCAGCCCCAGCATTTT.

The table lists this clonotype with many counts. V gene TRBV20-1 combines with J gene TRBJ2-7, with unresolved D. The CDR3 totals 16 residues. CDR1 and CDR2 (germline): DFQATT, SNEGSKA (reference sequence). Trimming cost V 0 bases and J 6 bases, with 21 bases left between them. CDR3 sequence: CSARDPSGLNSREQYF. The CDR3 region has the DNA TGCAGTGCTAGAGATCCGTCGGGCCTCAATTCGCGCGAGCAGTACTTC.

This clonotype was seen at least ten times. The V gene is TRBV4-1, the J gene TRBJ2-2; 7 bases align to TRBD1. This CDR3 is built from 16 residues. Losses at the gene ends were 4 bases for V and 0 bases for J; bases not matched to a gene: 5. The germline V gene has CDR1 MGHRA and CDR2 YSYEKL. The CDR3 is CASSLYRGPNTGELFF. In DNA form, the CDR3 reads TGCGCCAGCAGCCTTTACAGGGGCCCGAACACCGGGGAGCTGTTTTTT.

This clonotype was detected many times. The V gene is TRBV4-2, the J gene TRBJ2-7, with D maybe TRBD2 (6 bases). The CDR3 spans 16 residues. Trimming took 0 bases from V and 1 from J, leaving 13 bases between them. The germline CDR1 and CDR2 sequences are LGHNA and YNFKEQ. CDR3 nucleotides: TGTGCCAGCAGCCAAGATTACACGGGAGTGTCCTACGAGCAGTACTTC. This encodes CASSQDYTGVSYEQYF.

This clonotype has at least ten counts. This sequence joins TRBV20-1 and TRBJ2-7; possible D gene TRBD2, 5 bases. Per the germline V gene, CDR1 is DFQATT and CDR2 is SNEGSKA (reference sequence). V lost 3 bases, J lost 0 bases, and 9 bases lay in between. CDR3 size: 13 residues. The CDR3 nucleotides read TGCAGTGCTAGGAGCGGCTACTCCTACGAGCAGTACTTC. It yields the protein CSARSGYSYEQYF.

This clonotype showed up many times. CDR3 in amino acids: CASSFQASGANVLTF. CDR3 in DNA: TGTGCCAGCAGCTTTCAAGCCTCTGGGGCCAACGTCCTGACTTTC. V gene TRBV5-5 combines with J gene TRBJ2-6; D gene uncertain. Germline CDR1 and CDR2: SGHKS and YYEKEE (reference sequence). V lost 2 bases to trimming and J lost 0 bases, with 6 bases between them. The CDR3 is made up of 15 amino acids.

This clonotype was recorded a few times. Since a much larger clone is just one base distant, this may be a read error. The rearrangement uses TRBV21-1 and TRBJ1-1; TRBD1 is the table's D call, not checked against the DNA. TRBV21-1 is labeled a pseudogene. The CDR3 covers 15 residues. The CDR3 sequence is CTSSKRARANTEAFF. The CDR3 DNA follows: TGTACCAGCAGCAAGCGGGCCAGGGCTAACACTGAAGCTTTCTTT.

Many counts were recorded for this clonotype. This chain links TRBV20-1 with TRBJ2-7, with 12 nucleotides matching TRBD2. The V and J ends lost 4 bases and 6 bases, in that order; junction bases with no gene match: 10. CDR1 is DFQATT, CDR2 SNEGSKA, per germline (reference sequence). The CDR3 has 15 residues. The DNA for the CDR3 is TGCAGTGCTAACCCACCGACTAGCGGGAGCGGCGAGCAGTACTTC. Amino acids: CSANPPTSGSGEQYF.

This clonotype was found a few times. Lacking the conserved final phenylalanine or tryptophan, this CDR3 likely reflects a read error. The chain carries TRBV29-1 and TRBJ2-1; D gene uncertain. Per the germline V gene, CDR1 is SQVTM and CDR2 is ANQGSEA. Trimming removed 1 base from V and 7 bases from J, with 5 bases in between. This CDR3 has 11 residues. CDR3 in DNA: TGCAGCGTTGAAGCGAGAAATGAGCAGTTCTAC. Its translation: CSVEARNEQFY.

This clonotype appeared many times. This clone may be a read error of a much larger clone one base away. The chain carries TRBV24-1 and TRBJ2-1; TRBD2 matches at 7 bases. The CDR3 extends over 14 amino acids. Germline CDR1 reads KGHDR; CDR2 reads SFDVKD. The CDR3 sequence is CTTSDRGLGGEQFF. The CDR3 DNA is TGTACCACCAGTGACCGCGGACTAGGCGGTGAGCAGTTCTTC.

On this clonotype itself: One end of the junction varies from germline; a read error may be responsible. This rearrangement joins TRBV29-1 to TRBJ1-2; the D is unclear. Germline assignment: CDR1 SQVTM and CDR2 ANQGSEA. The CDR3 has 13 amino acids. Here the CDR3 reads CGVDGSTRKGYTF. As DNA, the CDR3 is TGCGGCGTTGATGGCTCTACCCGTAAGGGCTACACCTTC.

This clonotype came up many times. The rearrangement uses TRBV29-1 and TRBJ2-5, with a tentative D call TRBD1 (6 bases). The germline gives CDR1 SQVTM, CDR2 ANQGSEA. The CDR3 length is 12 residues. Between the trimmed V and J ends, which lost 4 bases and 4 bases, there was a span of 10 bases. The CDR3 sequence: CSVVEQGETQYF. For the CDR3, the DNA is TGCAGCGTTGTGGAACAGGGAGAGACCCAGTACTTC.

In this sample, this clonotype turned up many times. The chain joins TRBV5-6 to TRBJ1-6, with TRBD1 matching over 7 bases. Trimming at V came to 5 bases and at J to 7 bases, leaving 9 bases not matched to a gene. CDR1 and CDR2 (germline): SGHDT, YYEEEE. This CDR3 has 15 amino acids. The CDR3 coding sequence is TGTGCCAGCAGTAACCCGACAGGGATGAATTCACCCCTCCACTTT. It specifies CASSNPTGMNSPLHF.

This clonotype was counted many times. The chain joins TRBV12-3 or TRBV12-4 to TRBJ2-2; 8 bases line up with TRBD2. The CDR3 is made up of 16 amino acids. V lost 1 base to trimming and J lost 6 bases; unmatched junction nucleotides: 7. CDR3 in amino acids: CASSLVPAGVAGELFF. CDR3 nucleotides: TGTGCCAGCAGTTTAGTTCCAGCGGGAGTGGCCGGGGAGCTGTTTTTT.

The sample holds one count of this clonotype. Just one base apart from a much larger clone, this may be a read error. The chain has TRBV25-1 and TRBJ2-1, with a tentative D call TRBD2 (6 bases). The V end was cut by 8 bases, the J end by 8 bases, with 10 bases between. Per germline, CDR1 MGHDK and CDR2 SYGVNS. There are 11 residues in the CDR3. The CDR3 DNA sequence: TGTGCCAGCTCTGGGGGGTATGAGCAGTTCTTC. It is translated as CASSGGYEQFF.

This clonotype was counted between two and nine times. Germline is not matched at one junction end, which may reflect a read error. Written as DNA, the CDR3 is TGTGCCAGCAGCTTACTATCTAGCGGGGCGAACGCCGGGGAGCTGTTTTTT. It encodes CASSLLSSGANAGELFF. The chain recombines TRBV11-2 with TRBJ2-2, with TRBD2 matching 9 bases. CDR3 length equals 17 residues. Per the germline V gene, CDR1 is SGHAT and CDR2 is FQNNGV.

This clonotype occurred many times. The rearrangement links TRBV27 to TRBJ2-7; either TRBD1 or TRBD2 may supply D (5 bases each). Germline V gives CDR1 MNHEY, CDR2 SMNVEV (reference sequence). The V end was cut by 5 bases, the J end by 2 bases, with 10 bases between. This CDR3 region has 13 residues. The CDR3, as DNA: TGTGCCAGCAGTGGGACGTACCCCTACGAGCAGTACTTC. It codes for CASSGTYPYEQYF.

This clonotype was picked up many times. This chain connects TRBV20-1 to TRBJ2-5; D remains unclear. Germline V gene lookup returns CDR1 DFQATT and CDR2 SNEGSKA (reference sequence). V shed 6 bases and J shed 0 bases, with 11 bases lying between them. This CDR3 is 13 amino acids long. The CDR3 region is CSAPHQYQETQYF. The CDR3 DNA reads TGCAGTGCGCCCCATCAGTACCAAGAGACCCAGTACTTC.